Below, 20 T cell receptor beta chains from the same sample are listed, as sequenced in a study of Tregs in tolerant kidney transplant recipients. Recipients received nonmyeloablative bone marrow transplants from related graft donors, with transient mixed chimerism. TCRdb keeps only in-frame clones here, not all; method: immunoSEQ multiplex PCR. Its clone listing holds about 23,000 clones. The specimen was CD4+ T cells from blood (PBMCs), collected 6 months after the transplant. The receptors originated from a human patient who received a combined kidney and bone marrow transplant. Part of the T cell pool may stem from the graft donor.

Points on this clone: The read terminates 3 residues ahead of where the CDR3 ends, so the germline J gene completes it. V is TRBV7-9 and J is TRBJ2-5; D gene unclear. CDR1 is SEHNR and CDR2 is FQNEAQ in the germline V gene (reference sequence). Trimming took 3 bases from V and 0 from J, leaving 8 bases between them. This CDR3 spans 14 amino acids. The CDR3 bases that were read are TGTGCCAGCAGCTTCGGCAGGTACCAAGAGACC. This translates into CASSFGRYQET. The full CDR3 is CASSFGRYQETQYF.

On this clone: The read halts 3 residues ahead of the CDR3 end, with the missing end drawn from the germline J gene. V and J are TRBV20-1 and TRBJ1-6, with 9 nucleotides matching TRBD1. The CDR3 is 15 residues long. The V gene's germline CDR1 is DFQATT and CDR2 SNEGSKA (reference sequence). V lost 6 bases to trimming and J lost 6 bases; unmatched junction nucleotides: 9. The CDR3 here is CSADTGTGINSPLHF. CDR3 DNA, as far as it was read: TGCAGTGCCGATACCGGGACAGGGATTAATTCACCC.

About this clone itself: The observed sequence ends 3 residues before the CDR3 terminus, with the missing tail filled in from the germline J gene. The chain uses TRBV6-4 and TRBJ1-2; D is perhaps TRBD1 (6 bases). V was shortened by 4 bases and J by 7 bases, with 10 bases between the two germline ends. The length of the CDR3 is 12 residues. CDR1 and CDR2 from the germline V gene are MRHNA and SNTAGT. The sequenced CDR3 bases are TGTGCCAGCAGTGCACAGGGCTTTGGC. Its protein is CASSAQGFG. From start to end, the CDR3 is CASSAQGFGYTF.

In regard to this clone: Read coverage stops 3 residues before the CDR3 terminus; the germline J gene supplies the remainder. This chain uses TRBV7-9 with TRBJ1-6; 7 bases align to TRBD1. Unmatched junction bases numbered 6, after V lost 6 bases and J lost 7 bases. Germline V lookup: CDR1 SEHNR, CDR2 FQNEAQ (reference sequence). The CDR3 sequence is 14 residues long. The sequenced part of the CDR3 DNA is TGTGCCAGCAGTCAGGGGGTATCGAATTCACCC. Protein product: CASSQGVSNSP. The CDR3, in full, reads CASSQGVSNSPLHF.

Note on this clone: From the germline J gene comes the end of the CDR3, since the read stops 3 residues before it. The chain links TRBV7-9 to TRBJ1-1; the D is unclear. The germline CDR1 and CDR2 sequences are SEHNR and FQNEAQ (reference sequence). V lost 3 bases, J lost 6 bases, and 11 bases lay in between. This CDR3 contains 13 residues. This chain's CDR3 is CASSFRNNPEAFF. The covered CDR3 bases are TGTGCCAGCAGCTTCAGGAATAACCCTGAA. Full variable domain (rest looked up from reference TRBV7-9 and TRBJ1-1): DTGVSQNPRHKITKRGQNVTFRCDPISEHNRLYWYRQTLGQGPEFLTYFQNEAQLEKSRLLSDRFSAERPKGSFSTLEIQRTEQGDSAMYLCASSFRNNPEAFFGQGTRLTVV.

A remark on this clone: Sequencing ends 3 residues short of the CDR3 end; the germline J gene provides the rest. The J gene is TRBJ2-5, the V gene TRBV7-6; 10 bases are shared with TRBD2. CDR1 and CDR2 from the germline V gene are SGHVS and FNYEAQ. The length of the CDR3 is 16 residues. V was clipped by 6 bases and J by 7 bases; unmatched bases: 14. CDR3 residues: CASSPPLAGGRGTQYF. CDR3 DNA (partial): TGTGCCAGCAGTCCTCCATTAGCGGGGGGCCGGGGGACC.

Remarks on this clone: The CDR3 goes on 3 residues after the read ends, and that part is filled in from the germline J gene. This sequence joins TRBV20-1 and TRBJ1-1, with TRBD1 as a possible D gene (5 bases). The CDR3 has 16 amino acids. V lost 2 bases and J 2 bases, leaving 18 bases between the germline ends. Germline CDR1 DFQATT, CDR2 SNEGSKA (reference sequence). The CDR3 bases that were read are TGCAGTGCTAGATCCCCAGGGTTAGGAGTAAACACTGAA. Its protein is CSARSPGLGVNTE. The whole CDR3 sequence is CSARSPGLGVNTEAFF.

A note on this clone: The CDR3 end is not reached by the read, which stops 3 residues before it; the germline J gene fills it in. The rearrangement links TRBV7-9 to TRBJ2-7, with 7 bases lining up with TRBD1. Germline CDR1 reads SEHNR; CDR2 reads FQNEAQ (reference sequence). The V and J ends lost 6 bases and 6 bases, in that order; junction bases with no gene match: 5. The CDR3 loop spans 12 amino acids. The DNA read from the CDR3 is TGTGCCAGCAGGACAGGGTCGGGCGAG. Translated, it gives CASRTGSGE. The complete CDR3 reads CASRTGSGEQYF.

Frequency places this clone as medium-sized (0.01 to 0.1%). The CDR3 end is not reached by the read, which stops 3 residues before it; the germline J gene fills it in. This sequence joins TRBV18 and TRBJ1-2; 9 bases agree with TRBD1. Germline-derived CDR1 and CDR2 are KGHSH and LQKENI. The length of the CDR3 is 17 residues. Trimming at V came to 2 bases and at J to 2 bases, leaving 9 bases not matched to a gene. The DNA read from the CDR3 is TGTGCCAGCTCACCATCCCGGGACAGGGATGCCAACTATGGC. Amino acid sequence: CASSPSRDRDANYG. The whole CDR3 sequence is CASSPSRDRDANYGYTF.

On this clone: Sequencing ends 3 residues short of the CDR3 end; the germline J gene provides the rest. This rearrangement joins TRBV2 to TRBJ1-2, with 7 bases matching TRBD1. The germline gives CDR1 SNHLY, CDR2 FYNNEI. CDR3 length equals 15 residues. The ends lost 3 bases at V and 5 bases at J; junction bases unmatched: 9. The CDR3 spells CASSDIQGVGYGYTF. The CDR3 bases that were read are TGTGCCAGCAGTGATATCCAGGGGGTAGGGTATGGC.

In the case of this clone: The sequence runs out 3 residues before the end of the CDR3; the remainder is reconstructed from the germline J gene. The chain has TRBV7-8 and TRBJ1-5; D not resolved. The CDR3 sequence is 15 residues long. Germline CDR1 is SGHVS and CDR2 is FQNEAQ. The V end was cut by 4 bases, the J end by 2 bases, with 12 bases between. The CDR3: CASSSVFYGNQPQHF. The CDR3 bases that were read are TGTGCCAGCAGCTCCGTTTTTTATGGCAATCAGCCC.

With respect to this clone: The missing CDR3 end, 3 residues past where the read stops, is filled in from the germline J gene. The V gene is TRBV12-3 or TRBV12-4, the J gene TRBJ2-3; D uncertain. The CDR3 has 14 residues. Trimming removed 5 bases at V and 6 bases at J, with 15 bases between. Here the CDR3 reads CASSPVDSLDTQYF. The part of the CDR3 DNA that was read is TGTGCCAGCAGTCCGGTAGACTCATTGGATACG.

In the case of this clone: The read ends 3 residues before the CDR3 terminus; that terminus is restored from the germline J gene. The chain combines TRBV19 with TRBJ1-1; the match to TRBD1 covers 10 bases. The CDR3 spans 15 residues. V lost 7 bases to trimming and J lost 2 bases; unmatched junction nucleotides: 7. Germline CDR1 is LNHDA and CDR2 is SQIVND (reference sequence). The CDR3 sequence is CASIGTGEPNTEAFF. Incomplete CDR3 DNA: TGTGCCAGTATTGGGACAGGGGAACCCAACACTGAA.

Remarks on this clone: The read comes to an end 3 residues before the CDR3 does, leaving the germline J gene to fill in the end. This chain uses TRBV18 with TRBJ1-2; weak D call: TRBD1 (6 bases). The length of the CDR3 is 14 residues. CDR1 KGHSH and CDR2 LQKENI come from the germline V gene. V was trimmed by 2 bases and J by 4 bases, leaving 11 bases between them. CDR3: CASSPAGALYGYTF. The part of the CDR3 DNA that was read is TGTGCCAGCTCACCAGCAGGGGCCCTCTATGGC. Drawing the rest from reference TRBV18 and TRBJ1-2, the complete variable domain is NAGVMQNPRHLVRRRGQEARLRCSPMKGHSHVYWYRQLPEEGLKFMVYLQKENIIDESGMPKERFSAEFPKEGPSILRIQQVVRGDSAAYFCASSPAGALYGYTFGSGTRLTVV.

As to this clone: The read terminates 3 residues before the CDR3 end, so the remaining end is supplied by the germline J gene. The V call is TRBV20-1, the J call TRBJ2-7; TRBD2 matches 11 bases. Germline CDR1 DFQATT, CDR2 SNEGSKA (reference sequence). There are 15 residues in the CDR3. Trimming cost V 0 bases and J 4 bases; bases outside gene matches: 5. CDR3 DNA, as far as it was read: TGCAGTGCTAGAGATCCGCTAGCGGGAGGTTACGAG. Translated, it gives CSARDPLAGGYE. The full-length CDR3 reads as CSARDPLAGGYEQYF.

The CDR3 protein is CASSPRRDRGPLQETQYF. The covered CDR3 bases are TGTGCCAGCTCACCAAGGCGGGACAGGGGGCCCTTACAAGAGACC. The chain employs TRBV18 and TRBJ2-5; 12 bases agree with TRBD1. The CDR3 end is not reached by the read, which stops 3 residues before it; the germline J gene fills it in. The CDR3 totals 18 residues. After removal of 2 bases from V and 2 bases from J, the junction contained 9 bases not matched to a gene. Looked up from germline, CDR1 is KGHSH and CDR2 is LQKENI.

For this clone: Read data end 3 residues before the CDR3 end; the end is taken from the germline J gene. The V call is TRBV7-2, the J call TRBJ2-7; no clear D. The CDR3 totals 13 residues. Germline lookup yields CDR1 SGHTA and CDR2 FQGNSA. V was shortened by 4 bases and J by 2 bases, with 9 bases between the two germline ends. The CDR3 DNA, read in part, is TGTGCCAGCAGCTATATCCCCGCCTACGAG. Residues: CASSYIPAYE. The whole CDR3 region reads CASSYIPAYEQYF.

Regarding this clone: An end of the junction does not agree with germline; a read error may underlie this. The sequence runs out 3 residues before the end of the CDR3; the remainder is reconstructed from the germline J gene. The chain uses TRBV4-2 and TRBJ2-7, with TRBD1 matching 10 bases. Germline V gives CDR1 LGHNA, CDR2 YNFKEQ. The CDR3 contains 15 residues. The CDR3 bases that were read are TGCGCCAGCAGCCAAGACAGGGGGCTATCCTACGAG. This translates into CASSQDRGLSYE. The whole CDR3 sequence is CASSQDRGLSYEQYF.

About this clone itself: The CDR3 extends 3 residues past the end of the read, so its final part is completed from the germline J gene. The rearrangement links TRBV10-1 to TRBJ1-2; 9 bases match TRBD1. V lost 5 bases to trimming and J lost 4 bases; unmatched junction nucleotides: 2. The germline V gene has CDR1 WNHNN and CDR2 SYGVQD (reference sequence). This CDR3 is built from 13 residues. CDR3 DNA, as far as it was read: TGCGCCAGCAGTCCGACAGGGGGCTATGGC. It yields the protein CASSPTGGYG. The whole CDR3 is CASSPTGGYGYTF.

The CDR3: CSARSTANYGYTF. The DNA read from the CDR3 is TGCAGTGCTAGATCAACAGCTAACTATGGC. V and J are TRBV20-1 and TRBJ1-2; unclear D gene. The read terminates 3 residues ahead of where the CDR3 ends, so the germline J gene completes it. The CDR3 is made up of 13 amino acids. Germline loops: CDR1 DFQATT, CDR2 SNEGSKA (reference sequence). Between the trimmed V and J ends, which lost 2 bases and 0 bases, there was a span of 7 bases.